Listed here are 5 T cell receptor beta chains from one sample, sequenced in a study of early T cells in non-severe SARS-CoV-2 infection. One entry per CDR3 protein results from TCRdb running MiXCR on the 5' RACE reads. The sample lists around 27,000 distinct CDR3 sequences, 9% to 10% seen once, with around 13% in the top ten. The sample was whole blood. The source of these receptors is an adult who was a healthcare worker with PCR-confirmed SARS-CoV-2 infection or an uninfected control (not recorded which).

The table lists this clonotype with many counts. The V and J genes are TRBV6-2 or TRBV6-3 and TRBJ2-1, with no clear D. This CDR3 has 12 residues. CDR1 is MNHEY, CDR2 SVGEGT, per germline. With 5 bases removed from V and 8 bases from J, the gap between germline ends came to 10 bases. The CDR3 reads CASSQFAYEQFF. DNA for the CDR3: TGTGCCAGCAGTCAGTTCGCGTATGAGCAGTTCTTC.

The rearrangement links TRBV5-1 to TRBJ2-5; 9 nucleotides line up with TRBD2. The length of the CDR3 is 16 residues. Germline CDR1 reads SGHRS; CDR2 reads YFSETQ. Trimming at V came to 3 bases and at J to 5 bases, leaving 11 bases not matched to a gene. CDR3 protein: CASSSPLSGGEETQYF. The CDR3 coding sequence is TGCGCCAGCAGCTCTCCCCTTAGCGGGGGCGAGGAGACCCAGTACTTC.

A remark on this clonotype: A much larger clone lies one base from this, so it may be a read error. The chain carries TRBV2 and TRBJ1-5; tentatively, D is TRBD1 (6 bases). The V gene's germline CDR1 is SNHLY and CDR2 FYNNEI. Deletions cut 4 bases from V and 4 bases from J, with 14 bases between. This CDR3 has 15 amino acids. CDR3 amino acids: CASSGYHRDNQPQHF. The CDR3 DNA is TGTGCCAGCAGTGGATATCACAGGGATAATCAGCCCCAGCATTTT.

J is TRBJ2-3 and V is TRBV18; TRBD2 might be the D (5 bases). This CDR3 spans 14 amino acids. CDR1 and CDR2 (germline): KGHSH, LQKENI. V was trimmed by 2 bases and J by 2 bases, leaving 8 bases between them. CDR3 residues: CASSPVRDTDTQYF. The CDR3 DNA reads TGTGCCAGCTCACCAGTCCGGGACACAGATACGCAGTATTTT.

This clonotype was found many times. This chain joins TRBV9 and TRBJ2-1, with 11 positions matching TRBD2. The germline gives CDR1 SGDLS, CDR2 YYNGEE. V gave up 3 bases and J gave up 8 bases; unmatched junction bases: 19. The CDR3 contains 19 residues. The CDR3 bases are TGTGCCAGCAGCGCTTACTTTTTATATAGCGGGGGGGCCACGGATGAGCAGTTCTTC. This sequence encodes CASSAYFLYSGGATDEQFF.